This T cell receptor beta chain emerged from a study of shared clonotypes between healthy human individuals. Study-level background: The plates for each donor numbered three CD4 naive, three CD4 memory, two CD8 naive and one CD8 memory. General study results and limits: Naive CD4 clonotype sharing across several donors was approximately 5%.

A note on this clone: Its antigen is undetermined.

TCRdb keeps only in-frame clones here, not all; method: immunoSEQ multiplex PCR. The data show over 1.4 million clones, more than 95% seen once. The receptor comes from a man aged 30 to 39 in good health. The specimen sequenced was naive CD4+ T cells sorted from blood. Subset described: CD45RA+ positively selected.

The CDR3 coding sequence is TGTGCCAGCAGTTTAGAAGCGGGAGGGGTCTACAATGAGCAGTTCTTC. This translates into CASSLEAGGVYNEQFF. The rearrangement joins TRBV28 to TRBJ2-1, with 10 nucleotides matching TRBD2. This CDR3 is 16 amino acids long. V dropped 2 bases and J dropped 3; count of bases not matched to a gene: 4. Germline CDR1 is MDHEN and CDR2 is SYDVKM. Together with reference TRBV28 and TRBJ2-1, the CDR3 gives the full variable domain: DVKVTQSSRYLVKRTGEKVFLECVQDMDHENMFWYRQDPGLGLRLIYFSYDVKMKEKGDIPEGYSVSREKKERFSLILESASTNQTSMYLCASSLEAGGVYNEQFFGPGTRLTVL.